These 30 T cell receptor beta chains originate from one sample sequenced in a study of a mutant IDH1 vaccine in newly diagnosed glioma. The time point was: week 35, safety follow-up. Vaccination comprised doses that each held 300 ug of mutant IDH1 20-mer peptide, plus topical imiquimod. These receptors' antigens are unknown. Assay used: immunoSEQ multiplex PCR; TCRdb lists only in-frame clones, some missing. The data hold tens of thousands of clones, with 74% observed a single time. Sequences were derived from PBMCs, sampled from a glioma patient whose treatment included an IDH1 peptide vaccine. The receptor set was obtained from a man between 50 and 59 years old with glioma.

This clone has just one count. The V call is TRBV27, the J call TRBJ2-3, with TRBD2 identical over 7 bases. J lost 6 bases, V lost 3 bases, and 6 bases had no gene match. Germline values: CDR1 MNHEY, CDR2 SMNVEV (reference sequence). This CDR3 spans 14 amino acids. CDR3: CASSFRSTSDTQYF. The CDR3 DNA reads TGTGCCAGCAGTTTCCGCTCGACTAGCGATACGCAGTATTTT.

The rearrangement links TRBV4-1 to TRBJ1-1, with TRBD1 matching over 7 bases. Germline trimming cut 6 bases from V and 0 bases from J; bases unmatched to any gene: 1. This CDR3 contains 13 residues. Germline assignment: CDR1 MGHRA and CDR2 YSYEKL. Written as DNA, the CDR3 is TGCGCCAGCAGTGACAGGGTGAACACTGAAGCTTTCTTT. Amino acids: CASSDRVNTEAFF.

This sequence joins TRBV4-2 and TRBJ2-7, with D tentatively TRBD2 (5 bases). CDR1 LGHNA and CDR2 YNFKEQ come from the germline V gene. The CDR3 consists of 16 residues. V dropped 0 bases and J dropped 3 bases, with 15 bases sitting between them. Here the CDR3 reads CASSQDHLKRDYEQYF. The CDR3, as DNA: TGTGCCAGCAGCCAAGATCACCTCAAACGGGACTACGAGCAGTACTTC.

This clone has a handful of counts. As DNA, the CDR3 is TGTGCCAGCAGCTTGATTCGGGGCAGCTACGAGCAGTACTTC. Translating gives CASSLIRGSYEQYF. The chain links TRBV5-6 to TRBJ2-7; D is possibly TRBD1 or TRBD2 (5 bases each). CDR1 and CDR2 (germline): SGHDT, YYEEEE. Trimming took 1 base from V and 3 from J, leaving 11 bases between them. This CDR3 has 14 residues.

The chain recombines TRBV29-1 with TRBJ2-1; TRBD1 might be the D (7 bases). This CDR3 comprises 14 residues. The germline V and J ends were trimmed by 4 bases and 8 bases, with 18 bases remaining between them. Germline V gene lookup returns CDR1 SQVTM and CDR2 ANQGSEA. Here the CDR3 reads CSVGRQGGIDEQFF. The CDR3, as DNA: TGCAGCGTTGGGCGACAGGGAGGTATCGATGAGCAGTTCTTC.

This clone was seen only a few times. The chain links TRBV6-6 to TRBJ2-3; 13 bases line up with TRBD2. Trimming cost V 6 bases and J 3 bases; bases outside gene matches: 6. The CDR3 extends over 16 amino acids. The germline V gene has CDR1 MNHNY and CDR2 SVGAGI (reference sequence). CDR3 in amino acids: CASRRTSGGLTDTQYF. In nucleotides, the CDR3 is TGTGCCAGCAGAAGGACTAGCGGGGGCCTAACAGATACGCAGTATTTT.

The J gene is TRBJ2-7, the V gene TRBV13; D not resolved. The CDR3 is made up of 16 amino acids. The germline V gene has CDR1 PRHDT and CDR2 FYEKMQ (reference sequence). Deletions cut 1 base from V and 0 bases from J, with 13 bases between. The CDR3 reads CASSLVGQRSSYEQYF. CDR3 DNA: TGTGCCAGCAGCTTAGTCGGGCAGAGGAGCTCCTACGAGCAGTACTTC.

The chain recombines TRBV13 with TRBJ1-6, with a weak D call TRBD1 (5 bases). This CDR3 region has 14 residues. Germline V gene sequence: CDR1 PRHDT, CDR2 FYEKMQ (reference sequence). Between the trimmed V and J ends, which lost 3 bases and 5 bases, there was a span of 8 bases. CDR3 nucleotide sequence: TGTGCCAGCAGCTTTGGGGGGGATAATTCACCCCTCCACTTT. Residues: CASSFGGDNSPLHF. Variable domain in full (rest from reference TRBV13 and TRBJ1-6): AAGVIQSPRHLIKEKRETATLKCYPIPRHDTVYWYQQGPGQDPQFLISFYEKMQSDKGSIPDRFSAQQFSDYHSELNMSSLELGDSALYFCASSFGGDNSPLHFGNGTRLTVT.

The rearrangement joins TRBV4-2 to TRBJ2-5, with 7 bases fitting TRBD2. The CDR3 runs 17 residues. V gave up 5 bases and J gave up 2 bases; unmatched junction bases: 14. Germline CDR1 and CDR2: LGHNA and YNFKEQ. CDR3 sequence: CASSTYYGGRGQETQYF. CDR3 nucleotides: TGTGCCAGCAGCACATATTATGGGGGGAGGGGACAAGAGACCCAGTACTTC.

This chain links TRBV29-1 with TRBJ2-7; the D is unclear. This CDR3 region has 11 residues. CDR1 is SQVTM and CDR2 is ANQGSEA in the germline V gene. Trimming stripped 4 bases from V and 3 bases from J, with 7 bases between. CDR3 protein: CSVGTGYEQYF. In nucleotides, the CDR3 is TGCAGCGTTGGTACCGGCTACGAGCAGTACTTC.

This clone was picked up one time. J is TRBJ1-4 and V is TRBV20-1; D not certain. CDR3 length: 11 residues. V shed 3 bases and J shed 6 bases, with 5 bases lying between them. Germline V lookup: CDR1 DFQATT, CDR2 SNEGSKA (reference sequence). The CDR3 DNA sequence: TGCAGTGCTAGGGGTGATGAAAAACTGTTTTTT. Translation gives CSARGDEKLFF.

The J gene is TRBJ2-7, the V gene TRBV27; a weak D match, TRBD1 (6 bases). This CDR3 is built from 13 residues. Germline loops: CDR1 MNHEY, CDR2 SMNVEV (reference sequence). The germline V and J ends were trimmed by 9 bases and 3 bases, with 15 bases remaining between them. CDR3 sequence (DNA): TGTGCCAGGGGGGACAAAAAGATCTACGAGCAGTACTTC. It codes for CARGDKKIYEQYF.

This sequence joins TRBV20-1 and TRBJ2-7; tentative D call: TRBD2 (5 bases). Germline assignment: CDR1 DFQATT and CDR2 SNEGSKA (reference sequence). V was trimmed by 6 bases and J by 3 bases, leaving 9 bases between them. The CDR3 contains 11 residues. The CDR3 DNA follows: TGCAGTGCCGGGGAGAGCTACGAGCAGTACTTC. This gives the protein CSAGESYEQYF.

The genes are TRBV9 and TRBJ2-2; D is uncertain. The CDR3 extends over 15 amino acids. CDR1 is SGDLS, CDR2 YYNGEE, per germline. Deletions cut 2 bases from V and 7 bases from J, with 15 bases between. This chain's CDR3 is CASSVGTTGGGELFF. The DNA for the CDR3 is TGTGCCAGCAGCGTCGGAACGACGGGTGGCGGGGAGCTGTTTTTT.

In this sample, this clone turned up a few times. This chain connects TRBV5-4 to TRBJ1-5; D remains unclear. Germline V gene data show CDR1 as SGHNT and CDR2 as YYREEE (reference sequence). Trimming pared 7 bases from V and 2 bases from J, leaving 10 bases between. The CDR3 covers 13 residues. CDR3 residues: CASSDWGNQPQHF. The DNA for the CDR3 is TGTGCCAGCTCGGATTGGGGCAATCAGCCCCAGCATTTT.

The chain employs TRBV10-3 and TRBJ1-4; perhaps TRBD1 as D (5 bases). The V gene's germline CDR1 is ENHRY and CDR2 SYGVKD. The CDR3 covers 13 residues. With 9 bases removed from V and 11 bases from J, the gap between germline ends came to 19 bases. CDR3 bases: TGTGCCATTAGGGACCCCGCAGTGTCGAAACTGTTTTTT. Its translation is CAIRDPAVSKLFF.

The V and J genes are TRBV5-4 and TRBJ1-1; D unclear. The CDR3 spans 14 residues. The V end lost 0 bases, the J end lost 1 base, and 7 bases lay between the germline ends. CDR1 is SGHNT and CDR2 is YYREEE in the germline V gene (reference sequence). This chain's CDR3 is CASSLGLQNTEAFF. In DNA form, the CDR3 reads TGTGCCAGCAGCTTGGGGCTCCAGAACACTGAAGCTTTCTTT.

The V call is TRBV4-1, the J call TRBJ2-7; TRBD1 or TRBD2 may be the D gene (6 bases each). CDR3 length equals 16 residues. Germline CDR1 is MGHRA and CDR2 is YSYEKL. The V gene lost 0 bases and the J gene lost 0 bases, with 12 bases spanning the gap. In DNA form, the CDR3 reads TGCGCCAGCAGCCAAGAAGAGAAGGGGGGCTCCTACGAGCAGTACTTC. Translated: CASSQEEKGGSYEQYF.

The V and J genes are TRBV27 and TRBJ1-5; D perhaps matches TRBD1 (5 bases). CDR1 MNHEY and CDR2 SMNVEV come from the germline V gene (reference sequence). The length of the CDR3 is 14 residues. V lost 6 bases, J lost 0 bases, and 9 bases lay in between. DNA of the CDR3: TGTGCCAGCAGATTCGGGGGTAGCAATCAGCCCCAGCATTTT. This codes for CASRFGGSNQPQHF.

The chain combines TRBV6-4 with TRBJ1-2, with 10 bases lining up with TRBD1. Germline CDR1 reads MRHNA; CDR2 reads SNTAGT. After removal of 8 bases from V and 8 bases from J, the junction contained 8 bases not matched to a gene. The CDR3 runs to 13 residues. CDR3 DNA: TGTGCCAGCGCCCGGGACAGGGGAGCCGGCTACACCTTC. This translates into CASARDRGAGYTF.

The CDR3 DNA reads TGTGCCAGCAGCTTAGAAAGGGTTATGAATGAGCAGTTCTTC. It specifies CASSLERVMNEQFF. This rearrangement joins TRBV11-2 to TRBJ2-1; unclear D gene. Looked up from germline, CDR1 is SGHAT and CDR2 is FQNNGV. The CDR3 loop spans 14 amino acids. Between the trimmed V and J ends, which lost 0 bases and 7 bases, there was a span of 10 bases.

Only one count was recorded for this clone. The V gene is TRBV4-2, the J gene TRBJ1-2, with 7 bases lining up with TRBD1. Germline V lookup: CDR1 LGHNA, CDR2 YNFKEQ. There are 13 residues in the CDR3. V lost 10 bases to trimming and J lost 8 bases; unmatched junction nucleotides: 13. The CDR3 reads CAIRGSGTEGYTF. CDR3 nucleotides: TGTGCCATCAGGGGGAGCGGGACGGAAGGCTACACCTTC.

V gene TRBV27 combines with J gene TRBJ2-3; D unresolved. Deletions cut 4 bases from V and 4 bases from J, with 3 bases between. Per germline, CDR1 MNHEY and CDR2 SMNVEV (reference sequence). The CDR3 consists of 11 residues. The CDR3: CASSSPDTQYF. Here the CDR3 DNA reads TGTGCCAGCAGTTCCCCAGATACGCAGTATTTT.

The J gene is TRBJ2-7, the V gene TRBV4-1; 10 positions agree with TRBD1. J gave up 6 bases and V 1 base, and 9 bases lay outside the gene matches. The CDR3 contains 16 residues. Per germline, CDR1 MGHRA and CDR2 YSYEKL. In nucleotides, the CDR3 is TGCGCCAGCAGCCAAGTGCGGGACAGGGGTCGGAGCGAGCAGTACTTC. Its protein product is CASSQVRDRGRSEQYF.

J is TRBJ2-3 and V is TRBV5-6; D is perhaps TRBD1 or TRBD2 (5 bases each). Germline values: CDR1 SGHDT, CDR2 YYEEEE. This CDR3 is built from 16 residues. The V end was cut by 5 bases, the J end by 10 bases, with 26 bases between. CDR3 DNA sequence: TGTGCCAGCAGTAAGCCCGGGGACCAGACGCCCGCATCGCAGTATTTT. It yields the protein CASSKPGDQTPASQYF.

The chain joins TRBV4-1 to TRBJ1-2; TRBD1 agrees at 8 bases. Trimming took 4 bases from V and 12 from J; bases not matched to a gene: 13. Germline V CDR1 and CDR2: MGHRA, YSYEKL. This CDR3 spans 14 amino acids. CDR3 bases: TGCGCCAGCAGCCCCCTATTGGACAGGGCCGTCGACACCTTC. Residues: CASSPLLDRAVDTF.

The rearrangement joins TRBV19 to TRBJ1-5; D remains ambiguous. This CDR3 comprises 13 residues. Deletions cut 2 bases from V and 7 bases from J, with 9 bases between. Germline V gene sequence: CDR1 LNHDA, CDR2 SQIVND (reference sequence). The CDR3 reads CASSITLWQPQHF. CDR3 in DNA: TGTGCCAGTAGTATAACCTTATGGCAGCCCCAGCATTTT. The full variable domain, with the rest looked up from reference TRBV19 and TRBJ1-5, is DGGITQSPKYLFRKEGQNVTLSCEQNLNHDAMYWYRQDPGQGLRLIYYSQIVNDFQKGDIAEGYSVSREKKESFPLTVTSAQKNPTAFYLCASSITLWQPQHFGDGTRLSIL.

The chain recombines TRBV7-7 with TRBJ2-2; 8 nucleotides agree with TRBD1. The germline V gene encodes CDR1 SSHAT and CDR2 FNYEAQ (reference sequence). The CDR3 runs 13 residues. The CDR3 is CATRGRGTGELFF. CDR3 DNA: TGTGCGACCAGGGGGCGCGGCACCGGGGAGCTGTTTTTT. The complete variable domain, with remaining parts taken from reference TRBV7-7 and TRBJ2-2, reads GAGVSQSPRYKVTKRGQDVTLRCDPISSHATLYWYQQALGQGPEFLTYFNYEAQPDKSGLPSDRFSAERPEGSISTLTIQRTEQRDSAMYRCATRGRGTGELFFGEGSRLTVL.

V is TRBV27 and J is TRBJ1-2; D gene ambiguous. Trimming shortened V by 6 bases and J by 4 bases, and 15 bases separated the two germline ends. Germline CDR1 MNHEY, CDR2 SMNVEV (reference sequence). This CDR3 has 14 amino acids. CDR3 in DNA: TGTGCCAGCAGCCCGGGGAAATGGGGCTATGGCTACACCTTC. Translated: CASSPGKWGYGYTF.

This clone appeared a few times. The chain joins TRBV4-1 to TRBJ1-5; D not resolved. This CDR3 has 14 residues. Germline CDR1 reads MGHRA; CDR2 reads YSYEKL. V gave up 0 bases and J gave up 4 bases, with 7 bases separating them. In DNA, the CDR3 is TGCGCCAGCAGCCAAGAATCGGGAAATCAGCCCCAGCATTTT. Protein: CASSQESGNQPQHF.